Below, 24 T cell receptor beta chains from the same sample are listed, as sequenced in a study of blood T cell repertoires in COVID-19. TCRdb's table, derived via immunoSEQ multiplex PCR, lists solely in-frame clones and lacks some. Found here are about 350,000 clones, 85% to 90% of them singletons; the top ten hold just over 1%. The sample was PBMCs or T cells enriched from blood (not recorded which). The origin of the receptors is a woman aged 25 to 39 who had been exposed to COVID-19.

The chain couples TRBV29-1 to TRBJ1-3; 7 bases align to TRBD1. This CDR3 is built from 14 residues. Germline CDR1 is SQVTM and CDR2 is ANQGSEA. V was clipped by 6 bases and J by 2 bases; unmatched bases: 7. CDR3 sequence: CSVLGGSAGNTIYF. DNA of the CDR3: TGCAGCGTCCTAGGGGGCTCGGCTGGAAACACCATATATTTT.

The CDR3 DNA reads as TGTGCCTCCATTATTGGGGGAGGGCCGCCCAATGAGCAGTTCTTC. It is translated as CASIIGGGPPNEQFF. The chain employs TRBV10-3 and TRBJ2-1, with 7 bases aligning to TRBD2. The CDR3 is 15 amino acids. Germline assignment: CDR1 ENHRY and CDR2 SYGVKD. V lost 11 bases to trimming and J lost 6 bases; unmatched junction nucleotides: 16.

The rearrangement links TRBV28 to TRBJ2-1; the D gene is possibly TRBD2 (6 bases). With 6 bases removed from V and 8 bases from J, the gap between germline ends came to 17 bases. The V gene's germline CDR1 is MDHEN and CDR2 SYDVKM. The CDR3 loop spans 14 amino acids. In nucleotides, the CDR3 is TGTGCCAGCAGCGAACCTACGGGAGCCCATGAGCAGTTCTTC. Translating it yields CASSEPTGAHEQFF.

The chain has TRBV27 and TRBJ1-1; the match to TRBD1 covers 12 bases. This CDR3 comprises 16 residues. Germline V CDR1 and CDR2: MNHEY, SMNVEV (reference sequence). The V segment lost 7 bases and the J segment 1 base; nucleotides outside the gene matches: 7. CDR3 loop: CASTPGQGAENTEAFF. The CDR3 DNA follows: TGTGCCAGCACCCCGGGACAGGGGGCAGAGAACACTGAAGCTTTCTTT.

This chain links TRBV9 with TRBJ2-7; 8 nucleotides line up with TRBD2. V shed 1 base, J shed 6 bases, and the junction held 6 bases outside the gene matches. CDR1 and CDR2 (germline): SGDLS, YYNGEE. The CDR3 extends over 14 amino acids. CDR3 DNA: TGTGCCAGCAGCGTAAGTCTAGCGGGCCCCGAGCAGTACTTC. Protein: CASSVSLAGPEQYF.

The J gene is TRBJ2-7, the V gene TRBV7-2; TRBD1 agrees at 8 bases. V trimming: 5 bases; J trimming: 2 bases; junction bases outside the gene matches: 8. The CDR3 contains 15 residues. The germline V gene has CDR1 SGHTA and CDR2 FQGNSA. The CDR3 is CASSNAPGGPYEQYF. CDR3 nucleotide sequence: TGTGCCAGCAGCAATGCCCCAGGGGGCCCCTACGAGCAGTACTTC.

This clone was recorded once. The V gene is TRBV27, the J gene TRBJ1-1; weak D call: TRBD1 (5 bases). The CDR3 is 16 residues long. In germline, CDR1 is MNHEY, CDR2 SMNVEV (reference sequence). The V end was cut by 2 bases, the J end by 0 bases, with 13 bases between. CDR3 in DNA: TGTGCCAGCAGTTTAAGGGGAGGACCCATGAACACTGAAGCTTTCTTT. It yields the protein CASSLRGGPMNTEAFF.

The chain links TRBV11-2 to TRBJ2-2, with 9 bases that match TRBD2. The germline CDR1 and CDR2 sequences are SGHAT and FQNNGV. V trimming: 3 bases; J trimming: 7 bases; junction bases outside the gene matches: 12. The CDR3 totals 17 residues. CDR3 sequence (DNA): TGTGCCAGCAGCTTGTTAAGTAGCGGGAGCGGTGTCGGGGAGCTGTTTTTT. As protein: CASSLLSSGSGVGELFF.

The chain is built from TRBV18 and TRBJ1-1; no clear D. CDR1 and CDR2 (germline): KGHSH, LQKENI. V lost 2 bases and J 6 bases, leaving 13 bases between the germline ends. The CDR3 totals 14 residues. CDR3: CASSPVGSGAEAFF. The CDR3 nucleotides read TGTGCCAGCTCACCAGTGGGCTCCGGGGCTGAAGCTTTCTTT. The full variable domain, in which reference TRBV18 and TRBJ1-1 provide the parts outside the CDR3, is NAGVMQNPRHLVRRRGQEARLRCSPMKGHSHVYWYRQLPEEGLKFMVYLQKENIIDESGMPKERFSAEFPKEGPSILRIQQVVRGDSAAYFCASSPVGSGAEAFFGQGTRLTVV.

V and J are TRBV20-1 and TRBJ2-3, with D uncertain. Trimming stripped 3 bases from V and 10 bases from J, with 8 bases between. Germline CDR1 DFQATT, CDR2 SNEGSKA (reference sequence). CDR3 length: 10 residues. The CDR3 sequence is CSASLSAQYF. The CDR3 nucleotides are TGCAGTGCTAGCCTCAGCGCGCAGTATTTT.

The chain combines TRBV12-3 or TRBV12-4 with TRBJ2-1, with TRBD2 matching over 11 bases. The CDR3 is 12 amino acids. Trimming took 6 bases from V and 15 from J; bases not matched to a gene: 7. This CDR3 reads CASSPLAGDTFF. The CDR3 bases are TGTGCCAGCAGCCCACTAGCGGGAGATACGTTCTTC.

The chain has TRBV6-5 and TRBJ1-3; TRBD1 aligns across 9 bases. Germline CDR1 MNHEY, CDR2 SVGAGI. CDR3 size: 14 residues. With V trimmed by 8 bases and J by 0 bases, 2 bases remained unmatched. CDR3 nucleotide sequence: TGTGCCAGCGGGGACAGGGACTCTGGAAACACCATATATTTT. Amino acid sequence: CASGDRDSGNTIYF.

In its sample, this clone was seen once. The chain joins TRBV7-6 to TRBJ1-4, with a tentative D call TRBD1 (5 bases). V was clipped by 5 bases and J by 0 bases, with 10 bases between them. The CDR3 covers 15 residues. The germline V gene has CDR1 SGHVS and CDR2 FNYEAQ. DNA of the CDR3: TGTGCCAGCAGCGCTGACAGTGCAACTAATGAAAAACTGTTTTTT. This gives the protein CASSADSATNEKLFF.

The chain links TRBV18 to TRBJ2-1; TRBD2 matches at 8 bases. This CDR3 is 17 amino acids long. Trimming took 2 bases from V and 7 from J; bases not matched to a gene: 13. Germline V CDR1 and CDR2: KGHSH, LQKENI. As DNA, the CDR3 is TGTGCCAGCTCACCATTAAATCCGGCGGGAGGCTTTAATGAGCAGTTCTTC. Protein: CASSPLNPAGGFNEQFF.

Only a few counts were recorded for this clone. The rearrangement uses TRBV15 and TRBJ2-1, with 9 positions matching TRBD2. The germline CDR1 and CDR2 sequences are LNHNV and YYDKDF (reference sequence). V trimming: 0 bases; J trimming: 4 bases; junction bases outside the gene matches: 4. The CDR3 has 16 residues. The CDR3 loop is CATSRDAGGGYNEQFF. Here the CDR3 DNA reads TGTGCCACCAGCAGAGATGCGGGAGGGGGGTACAATGAGCAGTTCTTC.

The gene calls are TRBV5-1 and TRBJ2-7; a weak D match, TRBD2 (5 bases). The germline V gene has CDR1 SGHRS and CDR2 YFSETQ. The V end lost 1 base, the J end lost 3 bases, and 14 bases lay between the germline ends. This CDR3 comprises 15 residues. The CDR3 coding sequence is TGCGCCAGCAGCTTGTATCCGGGAAAGGGCTACGAGCAGTACTTC. It encodes CASSLYPGKGYEQYF.

The V and J genes are TRBV28 and TRBJ2-3; 11 bases match TRBD2. The germline V gene encodes CDR1 MDHEN and CDR2 SYDVKM. The CDR3 runs to 18 residues. V lost 6 bases to trimming and J lost 3 bases; unmatched junction nucleotides: 14. The CDR3 DNA follows: TGTGCCAGCAGAGGGGGCCCCGGGGGGACTAGCGGAACAGATACGCAGTATTTT. Translating it yields CASRGGPGGTSGTDTQYF. The whole variable domain, remainder taken from reference TRBV28 and TRBJ2-3, is DVKVTQSSRYLVKRTGEKVFLECVQDMDHENMFWYRQDPGLGLRLIYFSYDVKMKEKGDIPEGYSVSREKKERFSLILESASTNQTSMYLCASRGGPGGTSGTDTQYFGPGTRLTVL.

V gene TRBV27 combines with J gene TRBJ2-1, with TRBD2 matching 9 bases. The V gene end was trimmed by 4 bases and the J gene end by 9 bases; junction bases not matched to a gene: 10. From germline, CDR1 is MNHEY and CDR2 SMNVEV (reference sequence). The CDR3 contains 15 residues. For the CDR3, the DNA is TGTGCCAGCAGTTCTAGGGCGGGAGGGCCACGTGAGCAGTTCTTC. This translates into CASSSRAGGPREQFF.

The chain combines TRBV24-1 with TRBJ1-1; 7 positions agree with TRBD1. This CDR3 contains 15 residues. Germline V CDR1 and CDR2: KGHDR, SFDVKD. Trimming at V came to 3 bases and at J to 0 bases, leaving 3 bases not matched to a gene. The CDR3 coding sequence is TGTGCCACCAGTGATCGACAGGGTATGAACACTGAAGCTTTCTTT. This codes for CATSDRQGMNTEAFF.

The CDR3 nucleotides are TGTGCCAGCAGCCCAGATGGGGGGATTGGGGCCAACGTCCTGACTTTC. It codes for CASSPDGGIGANVLTF. This chain joins TRBV5-4 and TRBJ2-6; weak D call: TRBD2 (6 bases). Trimming took off 4 bases at V and 3 bases at J, with 14 bases between the two ends. CDR3 size: 16 residues. Germline V gives CDR1 SGHNT, CDR2 YYREEE (reference sequence).

The sample holds one count of this clone. This sequence joins TRBV6-5 and TRBJ2-5, with D unresolved. CDR1 MNHEY and CDR2 SVGAGI come from the germline V gene. Trimming removed 0 bases at V and 7 bases at J, with 15 bases between. CDR3 length: 15 amino acids. CDR3 region: CASSYSSAAGGTQYF. The CDR3 DNA follows: TGTGCCAGCAGTTACTCGAGCGCTGCCGGCGGGACCCAGTACTTC.

This clone was found a few times. V gene TRBV21-1 combines with J gene TRBJ2-7; the table names TRBD2, a call not compared with the DNA. TRBV21-1 is flagged as a pseudogene. This CDR3 has 14 amino acids. CDR3: CASSKDHGPYEQYF. DNA of the CDR3: TGTGCCAGCAGCAAAGACCACGGTCCCTACGAGCAGTACTTC.

V gene TRBV4-1 combines with J gene TRBJ1-5; the match to TRBD1 covers 7 bases. V shed 1 base and J 5 bases; nucleotides not matched to a gene: 5. Germline V gene data show CDR1 as MGHRA and CDR2 as YSYEKL. CDR3 length: 15 residues. The CDR3 is CASSQGDRVDQPQHF. Here the CDR3 DNA reads TGCGCCAGCAGCCAAGGAGACAGGGTCGATCAGCCCCAGCATTTT.

This chain links TRBV7-3 with TRBJ2-7; 9 bases agree with TRBD2. Germline lookup yields CDR1 SGHTA and CDR2 FQGTGA. This CDR3 region has 17 residues. With V trimmed by 5 bases and J by 1 base, 12 bases remained unmatched. CDR3 residues: CASSRDTGTSSSYEQYF. The CDR3 DNA reads as TGTGCCAGCAGCCGTGATACCGGGACTAGCTCATCCTACGAGCAGTACTTC.